Detailed here is one TCR beta chain. The antigen is unknown. Extraction of approximately 2 micrograms of genomic DNA from cryopreserved PBMCs supplied material for TCR beta libraries. This record comes from a study of cytotoxic CD8 clonotypes in ibrutinib-treated CLL. Study summary: Partial responses numbered roughly 24 and complete responses 2; after a median approximately 70 months, 14 stayed remitted and about twelve progressed. Per sample, productive templates averaged about 240,000 and productive rearrangements averaged 94,082.

Germline V gene data show CDR1 as SGHRS and CDR2 as YFSETQ. Trimming shortened V by 5 bases and J by 7 bases, and 12 bases separated the two germline ends. The CDR3 totals 12 residues. Study-wide results and limits: Public clonotypes, an uncommon group, contracted or remained stable on treatment.

Some clones are missing from TCRdb's copy, which holds only in-frame ones; the method was immunoSEQ multiplex PCR. This table has around 310,000 clones, about 77% appearing once. V and J are TRBV5-1 and TRBJ1-1; D possibly corresponds to TRBD1 (5 bases). The TCR originated in a human donor with chronic lymphocytic leukemia. The sample consisted of PBMCs, taken before ibrutinib treatment. The CDR3 DNA is TGCGCCAGCAGGCAGACCCAGGGTGAAGCTTTCTTT. It translates to CASRQTQGEAFF.